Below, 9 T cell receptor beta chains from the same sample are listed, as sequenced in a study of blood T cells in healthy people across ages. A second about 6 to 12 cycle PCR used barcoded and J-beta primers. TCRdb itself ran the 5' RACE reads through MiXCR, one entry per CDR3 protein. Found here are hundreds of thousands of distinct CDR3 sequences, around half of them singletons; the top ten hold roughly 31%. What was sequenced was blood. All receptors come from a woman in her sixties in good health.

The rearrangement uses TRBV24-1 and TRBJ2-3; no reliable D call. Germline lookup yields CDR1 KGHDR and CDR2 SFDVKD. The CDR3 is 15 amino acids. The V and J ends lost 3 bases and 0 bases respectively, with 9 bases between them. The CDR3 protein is CATSDVAGSTDTQYF. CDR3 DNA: TGTGCCACCAGTGATGTAGCAGGAAGCACAGATACGCAGTATTTT.

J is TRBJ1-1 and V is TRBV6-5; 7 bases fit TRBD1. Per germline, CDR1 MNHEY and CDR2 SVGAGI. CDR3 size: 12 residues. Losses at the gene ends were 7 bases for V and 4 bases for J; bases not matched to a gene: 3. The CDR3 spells CASTQGGTEAFF. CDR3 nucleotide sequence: TGTGCCAGCACCCAGGGGGGCACTGAAGCTTTCTTT.

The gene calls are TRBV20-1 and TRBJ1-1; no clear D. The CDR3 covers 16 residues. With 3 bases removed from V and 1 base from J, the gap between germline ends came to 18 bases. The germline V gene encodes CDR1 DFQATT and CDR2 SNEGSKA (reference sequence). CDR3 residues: CSASDLGGLGNTEAFF. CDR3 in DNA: TGCAGTGCTAGTGATCTGGGAGGACTTGGGAACACTGAAGCTTTCTTT.

The CDR3 protein is CASSPPLGWGTEAFF. The CDR3, as DNA: TGTGCCAGCAGCCCCCCCCTTGGTTGGGGCACTGAAGCTTTCTTT. This chain joins TRBV6-2 or TRBV6-3 and TRBJ1-1, with D unresolved. V gave up 6 bases and J gave up 4 bases, with 18 bases separating them. CDR1 and CDR2 (germline): MNHEY, SVGEGT. CDR3 size: 15 residues.

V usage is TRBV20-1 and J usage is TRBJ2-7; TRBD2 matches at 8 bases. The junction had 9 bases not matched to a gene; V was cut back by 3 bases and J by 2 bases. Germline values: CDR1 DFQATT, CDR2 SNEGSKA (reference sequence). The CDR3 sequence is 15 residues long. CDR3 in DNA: TGCAGTGCTAGGGCCCCGGCGGGGGGCACCTACGAGCAGTACTTC. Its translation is CSARAPAGGTYEQYF.

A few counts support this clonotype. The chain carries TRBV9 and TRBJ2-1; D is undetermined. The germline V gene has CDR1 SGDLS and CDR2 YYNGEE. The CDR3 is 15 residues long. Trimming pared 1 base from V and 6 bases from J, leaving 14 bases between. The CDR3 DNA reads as TGTGCCAGCAGCGTAATGGGAAGGATTTTCAATGAGCAGTTCTTC. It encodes CASSVMGRIFNEQFF.

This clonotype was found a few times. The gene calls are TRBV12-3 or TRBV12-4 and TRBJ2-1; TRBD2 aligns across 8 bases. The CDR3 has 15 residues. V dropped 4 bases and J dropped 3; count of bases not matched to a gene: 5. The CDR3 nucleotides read TGTGCCAGCAGTTCAGGGACTAGGGGCTACAATGAGCAGTTCTTC. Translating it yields CASSSGTRGYNEQFF.

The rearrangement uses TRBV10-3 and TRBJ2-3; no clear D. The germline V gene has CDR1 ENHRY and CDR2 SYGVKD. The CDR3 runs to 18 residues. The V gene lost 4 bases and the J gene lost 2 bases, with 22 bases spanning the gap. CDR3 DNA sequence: TGTGCCATCAGTGGACTCCCACGGAGTACACAATTCACAGATACGCAGTATTTT. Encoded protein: CAISGLPRSTQFTDTQYF.

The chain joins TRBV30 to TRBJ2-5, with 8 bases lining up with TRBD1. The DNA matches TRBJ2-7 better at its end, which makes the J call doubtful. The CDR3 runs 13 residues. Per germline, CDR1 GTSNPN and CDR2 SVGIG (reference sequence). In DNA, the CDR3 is TGTGCCTGGAGTGCAGGACAGGGCTACGAGCAGTACTTC. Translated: CAWSAGQGYEQYF.